The T cell receptor beta chain under discussion was sequenced for a study of T cells in Graves' hyperthyroidism and ophthalmopathy. Overall study context: It was at initial diagnosis, before any treatment, that peripheral blood was collected.

TCR beta CDR3 regions were amplified from RNA transcripts. The HTBI primer set was used in a first-round RT-PCR of the TCR CDR3. TCRdb passed the multiplex PCR reads through MiXCR, listing each CDR3 protein once. The table has around 300,000 distinct CDR3 sequences, about an eighth seen once; the top ten hold approximately 7.8%. This clonotype appeared many times. Participants, patients aged 18 to 65, had newly diagnosed hyperthyroidism with a duration under 2 months. Exclusion followed for patients with uncontrolled infection, other autoimmune disease, pregnancy or lactation. Diagnoses rested on clinical symptoms, serum thyroxine and TRAb, thyroid ultrasound and orbital computed tomography. The germline CDR1 and CDR2 sequences are SGHTA and FQGNSA. The V gene lost 5 bases and the J gene lost 2 bases, with 14 bases spanning the gap. This CDR3 is 15 amino acids long.

The V call is TRBV7-2, the J call TRBJ2-3; D is undetermined. The sequenced sample was blood. The origin of this receptor is a woman in her 30s with Graves' hyperthyroidism that later progressed to Graves' ophthalmopathy. Written as DNA, the CDR3 is TGTGCCAGCAGCCCGCTCGGAGCCCTCACAGATACGCAGTATTTT. This sequence encodes CASSPLGALTDTQYF.